A single sample gave rise to the 15 T cell receptor beta chains below, sequenced in a study of T cell responses to AZD1222 COVID-19 vaccine (dated by TCRdb to 2020 to 2022). The time point label here, explained by the study, means: baseline before first vaccination. Receptors were amplified or captured by the immunoSEQ multiplex PCR assay. Sourced from immuneACCESS, this table was stored by TCRdb with only in-frame sequences that have V and J called. A share of the clones is absent; for the studies checked, an unresolved V gene accounts for under half, and the remainder has no known explanation. Recorded for this sample are 100,000 to 130,000 clones; 87% of them occurred a single time. The top ten clones comprise over 3.5% of the sample. The sample was peripheral blood, taken on day 0 of AZD1222 vaccination. These receptors originate from an adult in good health.

The chain links TRBV7-9 to TRBJ2-5, with D possibly matching TRBD2 (6 bases). CDR1 and CDR2 (germline): SEHNR, FQNEAQ (reference sequence). V lost 6 bases and J lost 3, with 8 bases in between. The CDR3 loop spans 12 amino acids. DNA for the CDR3: TGTGCCAGCAGTGGAGGGGAAGAGACCCAGTACTTC. Its translation is CASSGGEETQYF.

This rearrangement joins TRBV11-1 to TRBJ2-1; D ambiguous. The germline V gene has CDR1 SGHAT and CDR2 FQDESV (reference sequence). Trimming took 7 bases from V and 5 from J, leaving 6 bases between them. CDR3 length: 11 residues. In DNA, the CDR3 is TGTGCCAGCACCGCTAACAATGAGCAGTTCTTC. Translation: CASTANNEQFF. The full variable domain, completed using reference TRBV11-1 and TRBJ2-1, is EAEVAQSPRYKITEKSQAVAFWCDPISGHATLYWYRQILGQGPELLVQFQDESVVDDSQLPKDRFSAERLKGVDSTLKIQPAELGDSAMYLCASTANNEQFFGPGTRLTVL.

This chain joins TRBV10-3 and TRBJ1-1, with TRBD1 matching 8 bases. CDR1 and CDR2 (germline): ENHRY, SYGVKD. The CDR3 totals 15 residues. After removal of 7 bases from V and 1 base from J, the junction contained 8 bases not matched to a gene. The CDR3 sequence: CAIKTAGTGNTEAFF. In nucleotides, the CDR3 is TGTGCCATCAAAACAGCCGGGACAGGGAACACTGAAGCTTTCTTT.

V gene TRBV5-4 combines with J gene TRBJ2-7; 8 nucleotides agree with TRBD1. The CDR3 is 14 amino acids. Germline-derived CDR1 and CDR2 are SGHNT and YYREEE (reference sequence). Trimming cost V 4 bases and J 4 bases; bases outside gene matches: 7. CDR3 bases: TGTGCCAGCAGCCCCGGGACAGGAGCGTACGAGCAGTACTTC. Amino acids: CASSPGTGAYEQYF.

This rearrangement joins TRBV27 to TRBJ1-4; 8 nucleotides agree with TRBD1. Germline trimming cut 10 bases from V and 5 bases from J; bases unmatched to any gene: 6. Germline V gene data show CDR1 as MNHEY and CDR2 as SMNVEV (reference sequence). CDR3 size: 13 residues. CDR3 bases: TGTGCCACCCAGCGACAGGGGAATGAAAAACTGTTTTTT. It translates to CATQRQGNEKLFF.

The chain recombines TRBV7-2 with TRBJ1-2, with D possibly matching TRBD1 (6 bases). Germline V gives CDR1 SGHTA, CDR2 FQGNSA. The CDR3 sequence is 14 residues long. Trimming left V 0 bases short and J 5 bases short, with 10 bases between. The chain's CDR3 is CASSLARTDYGYTF. CDR3 DNA: TGTGCCAGCAGCTTAGCCCGGACAGATTATGGCTACACCTTC.

This clone appeared a single time. The DNA for the CDR3 is TGTGCCAGCACACGGTCCGGGTCGGACGGCTACACCTTC. Protein: CASTRSGSDGYTF. This chain uses TRBV28 with TRBJ1-2; D remains unclear. Between the trimmed V and J ends, which lost 7 bases and 8 bases, there was a span of 17 bases. From germline, CDR1 is MDHEN and CDR2 SYDVKM. This CDR3 contains 13 residues.

This clone has only one observation. The chain uses TRBV5-1 and TRBJ2-7, with 8 bases identical to TRBD2. Trimming removed 4 bases from V and 8 bases from J; junction bases left unmatched: 14. Germline-derived CDR1 and CDR2 are SGHRS and YFSETQ. The CDR3 is made up of 15 amino acids. CDR3 loop: CASSPSAGRGYKQYF. For the CDR3, the DNA is TGCGCCAGCAGCCCCAGCGCCGGGAGGGGTTACAAGCAGTACTTC.

The chain links TRBV28 to TRBJ2-2; D possibly uses TRBD1 or TRBD2 (5 bases each). Trimming left V 6 bases short and J 2 bases short, with 13 bases between. CDR1 and CDR2 (germline): MDHEN, SYDVKM. The CDR3 runs to 15 residues. This CDR3 reads CASRKGSLNTGELFF. The CDR3, as DNA: TGTGCCAGCAGGAAGGGGAGCCTAAACACCGGGGAGCTGTTTTTT. Together with reference TRBV28 and TRBJ2-2, the CDR3 gives the full variable domain: DVKVTQSSRYLVKRTGEKVFLECVQDMDHENMFWYRQDPGLGLRLIYFSYDVKMKEKGDIPEGYSVSREKKERFSLILESASTNQTSMYLCASRKGSLNTGELFFGEGSRLTVL.

This clone was found once. CDR3 loop: CASSLGTEEEFYGYTF. In DNA form, the CDR3 reads TGTGCCAGCAGTTTGGGGACAGAAGAAGAATTCTATGGCTACACCTTC. The chain combines TRBV6-2 or TRBV6-3 with TRBJ1-2, with 7 bases lining up with TRBD1. The germline V gene has CDR1 MNHEY and CDR2 SVGEGT. Trimming cost V 4 bases and J 4 bases; bases outside gene matches: 12. The CDR3 is made up of 16 amino acids.

The CDR3 sequence is CASSPSGVQGNTIYF. The CDR3 region has the DNA TGTGCCAGCAGCCCCTCGGGGGTTCAAGGAAACACCATATATTTT. The chain couples TRBV7-8 to TRBJ1-3; a weak D match, TRBD1 (5 bases). The ends were cut back, 5 bases at V and 4 bases at J, with 15 bases in the middle. This CDR3 contains 15 residues. Germline CDR1 SGHVS, CDR2 FQNEAQ.

This chain links TRBV6-5 with TRBJ1-4, with 8 bases aligning to TRBD1. CDR3 size: 15 residues. The germline CDR1 and CDR2 sequences are MNHEY and SVGAGI. With 8 bases clipped from V and 4 bases from J, the junction kept 9 bases outside the gene matches. The CDR3 spells CASQHGQGFNEKLFF. DNA for the CDR3: TGTGCCAGCCAACACGGACAGGGCTTTAATGAAAAACTGTTTTTT.

The sample holds a few counts of this clone. The chain is built from TRBV7-8 and TRBJ1-6; the D gene is possibly TRBD1 (5 bases). This CDR3 comprises 15 residues. The V gene's germline CDR1 is SGHVS and CDR2 FQNEAQ. V shed 1 base and J shed 10 bases, with 14 bases lying between them. This CDR3 reads CASSLVGAGPSPLHF. For the CDR3, the DNA is TGTGCCAGCAGCTTAGTTGGGGCAGGGCCCTCACCCCTCCACTTT.

About this clone itself: Other DNA sequences within the sample encode an identical CDR3. The chain joins TRBV11-2 to TRBJ1-1; D is undetermined. The V gene lost 6 bases and the J gene lost 4 bases, with 9 bases spanning the gap. The CDR3 contains 12 residues. Germline-derived CDR1 and CDR2 are SGHAT and FQNNGV. The DNA of the CDR3 is TGTGCCAGCAGTCGGCTGGGCACTGAAGCTTTCTTT. Translated, it gives CASSRLGTEAFF.

In its sample, this clone was seen a few times. The chain couples TRBV4-1 to TRBJ2-1; D unresolved. The V gene lost 0 bases and the J gene lost 9 bases, with 3 bases spanning the gap. Germline values: CDR1 MGHRA, CDR2 YSYEKL. CDR3 length: 11 amino acids. CDR3 sequence reads: CASSQDSEQFF. CDR3 sequence (DNA): TGCGCCAGCAGCCAAGACAGTGAGCAGTTCTTC.